A selection of T cell receptor beta chains follows, all from one sample in a study of OX40 agonist ivuxolimab in advanced cancers. Measured with immunoSEQ multiplex PCR; TCRdb has only the in-frame clones, and not every one. The sample holds around 56,000 clones; 70% to 80% are singletons and the top ten take over 1%. The material was CD4+ or CD8+ T cells sorted from blood, obtained in a trial of the OX40 agonist ivuxolimab. The receptors stem from an adult with an advanced solid tumor such as melanoma, head and neck, liver or kidney cancer. Both conserved end residues are part of each CDR3. Each record gives: V gene, J gene, D gene, clone size, CDR3 DNA, CDR3 protein. D genes are given only for firm matches. For some rows the clone size is stated as once, few or many, or as a class when expanded; others skip it.

TRBV6-6	TRBJ1-2	NA	NA	TGTGCCAGCAGTTACTCGACCAGCCGGGGGCTGTGGGGCTACACCTTC	CASSYSTSRGLWGYTF
TRBV5-8	TRBJ2-7	TRBD1	NA	TGTGCCAGCAGCAAACGACAGGGTGCTTACGAGCAGTACTTC	CASSKRQGAYEQYF
TRBV7-9	TRBJ2-3	TRBD2	once	TGTGCCAGCAGCTTACTCGGGGGGGGTAGGCTGGATATAGATACGCAGTATTTT	CASSLLGGGRLDIDTQYF
TRBV7-7	TRBJ1-3	NA	NA	TGTGCTAGCAGCCCCTCCGGCTCTGGAAACACCATATATTTT	CASSPSGSGNTIYF
TRBV30	TRBJ1-5	NA	NA	TGTGCCTGGAGTGGCGAGCGGGGGGCGGGAAGCAATCAGCCCCAGCATTTT	CAWSGERGAGSNQPQHF
TRBV5-6	TRBJ1-4	NA	few	TGTGCCAGCAGCCTTCGCCGGGTCTTTATGGGGGAAAAACTGTTTTTT	CASSLRRVFMGEKLFF
TRBV10-2	TRBJ2-3	TRBD2	NA	TGCGCCAGCAGTGGGACTAGCGACCAGACAGATACGCAGTATTTT	CASSGTSDQTDTQYF
TRBV6-6	TRBJ1-5	NA	NA	TGTGCCAGCAGCCCAGGACAGATCAATCAGCCCCAGCATTTT	CASSPGQINQPQHF
TRBV4-2	TRBJ1-2	NA	NA	TGTGCCAGCAGCCAAGATGTGGGTAGGACTAACTATGGCTACACCTTC	CASSQDVGRTNYGYTF
TRBV5-1	TRBJ2-7	TRBD1	NA	TGCGCCAGCAGCGGAGGGACAGGGGTTACCTACGAGCAGTACTTC	CASSGGTGVTYEQYF
TRBV2	TRBJ2-6	NA	NA	TGTACCAGCAGCTGGGGTGGGGCCAACGTCCTGACTTTC	CTSSWGGANVLTF
TRBV11-1	TRBJ2-7	NA	once	TGTGCCAGCACCCTTACGGCGGGCTACGAGCAGTACTTC	CASTLTAGYEQYF
TRBV13	TRBJ2-3	NA	NA	TGTGCCAGCAGCCCCCGGCGTGGAAGGGCAGATACGCAGTATTTT	CASSPRRGRADTQYF
TRBV27	TRBJ2-7	TRBD1	once	TGTGCCAGCATGTTTCGGTCCCAGGGGGCTTCGACCGTCTACGAGCAGTACTTC	CASMFRSQGASTVYEQYF
TRBV27	TRBJ2-7	NA	NA	TGTGCCAGCACTTATGGATACCGCTCCTACGAGCAGTACTTC	CASTYGYRSYEQYF
TRBV9	TRBJ1-6	NA	NA	TGTGCCAGCAGCGCAGGACAGTATAATTCACCCCTCCACTTT	CASSAGQYNSPLHF
TRBV19	TRBJ1-1	NA	few	TGTGCCAGTAGTATTGGAATTTTGGGCACTGAAGCTTTCTTT	CASSIGILGTEAFF
TRBV27	TRBJ2-7	NA	NA	TGTGCCAGCAGTTTAGCGGGACGCTACGAGCAGTACTTC	CASSLAGRYEQYF
TRBV2	TRBJ1-1	NA	NA	TGTGCCAGCACGGGTTATCGGACTGAAGCTTTCTTT	CASTGYRTEAFF
TRBV5-1	TRBJ2-1	TRBD2	NA	TGCGCCAGCAGCCTGACTAGCGGGATTTACAATGAGCAGTTCTTC	CASSLTSGIYNEQFF
TRBV18	TRBJ2-7	TRBD1	NA	TGTGCCAGCTCACCACTCCAACAGGGGACACCTTACGAGCAGTACTTC	CASSPLQQGTPYEQYF
TRBV11-2	TRBJ2-5	NA	NA	TGTGCCAGCAGCTTAGGAGAGACCCAGTACTTC	CASSLGETQYF